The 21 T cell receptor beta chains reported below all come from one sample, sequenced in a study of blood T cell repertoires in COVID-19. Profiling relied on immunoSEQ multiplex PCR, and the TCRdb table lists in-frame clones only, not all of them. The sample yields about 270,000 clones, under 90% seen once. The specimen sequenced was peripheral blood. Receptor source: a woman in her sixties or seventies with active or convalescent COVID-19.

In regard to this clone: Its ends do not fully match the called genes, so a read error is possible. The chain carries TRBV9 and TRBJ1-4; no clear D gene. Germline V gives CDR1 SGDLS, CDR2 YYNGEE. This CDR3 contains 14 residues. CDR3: CASSVGSSKEKLFF. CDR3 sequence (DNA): TGTGCCAGCAGCGTAGGGAGCTCTAAAGAAAAACTGTTTTTT. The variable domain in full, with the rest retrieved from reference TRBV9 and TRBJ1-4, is DSGVTQTPKHLITATGQRVTLRCSPRSGDLSVYWYQQSLDQGLQFLIQYYNGEERAKGNILERFSAQQFPDLHSELNLSSLELGDSALYFCASSVGSSKEKLFFGSGTQLSVL.

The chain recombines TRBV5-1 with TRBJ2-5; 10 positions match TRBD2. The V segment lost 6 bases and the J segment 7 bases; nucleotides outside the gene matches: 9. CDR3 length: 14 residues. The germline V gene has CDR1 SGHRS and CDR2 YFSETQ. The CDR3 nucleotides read TGCGCCAGCACCCCAGCGGGGGGGCCGGCGACCCAGTACTTC. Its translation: CASTPAGGPATQYF.

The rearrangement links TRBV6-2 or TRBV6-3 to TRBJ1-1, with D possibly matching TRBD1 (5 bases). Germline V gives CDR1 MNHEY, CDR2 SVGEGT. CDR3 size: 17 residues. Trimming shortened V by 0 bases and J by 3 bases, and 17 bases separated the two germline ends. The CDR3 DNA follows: TGTGCCAGCAGTTACTCGAGGTTCTCATGGGGCCACACTGAAGCTTTCTTT. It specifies CASSYSRFSWGHTEAFF.

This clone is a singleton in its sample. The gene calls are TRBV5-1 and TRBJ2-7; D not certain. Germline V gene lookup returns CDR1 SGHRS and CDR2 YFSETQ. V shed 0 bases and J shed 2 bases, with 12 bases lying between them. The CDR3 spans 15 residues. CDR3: CASSLADAATYEQYF. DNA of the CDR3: TGCGCCAGCAGCTTGGCTGATGCGGCTACCTACGAGCAGTACTTC.

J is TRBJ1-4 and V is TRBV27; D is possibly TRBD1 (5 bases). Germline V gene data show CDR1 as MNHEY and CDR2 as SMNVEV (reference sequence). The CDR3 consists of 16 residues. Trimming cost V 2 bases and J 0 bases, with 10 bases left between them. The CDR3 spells CASSLKGPATNEKLFF. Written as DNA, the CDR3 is TGTGCCAGCAGTTTAAAGGGGCCGGCAACTAATGAAAAACTGTTTTTT.

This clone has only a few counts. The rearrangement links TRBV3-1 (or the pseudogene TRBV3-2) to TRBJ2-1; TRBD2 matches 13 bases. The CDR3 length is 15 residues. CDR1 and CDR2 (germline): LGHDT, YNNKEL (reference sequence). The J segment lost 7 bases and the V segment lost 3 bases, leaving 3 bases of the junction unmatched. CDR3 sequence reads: CASSQTSGGINEQFF. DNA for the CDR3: TGTGCCAGCAGCCAGACTAGCGGGGGGATTAATGAGCAGTTCTTC.

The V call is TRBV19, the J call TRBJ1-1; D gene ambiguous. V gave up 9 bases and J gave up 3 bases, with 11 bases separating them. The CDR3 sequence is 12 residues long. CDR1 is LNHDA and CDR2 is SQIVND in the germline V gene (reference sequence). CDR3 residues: CASRLLDTEAFF. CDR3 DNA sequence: TGTGCCAGCCGCCTACTGGACACTGAAGCTTTCTTT.

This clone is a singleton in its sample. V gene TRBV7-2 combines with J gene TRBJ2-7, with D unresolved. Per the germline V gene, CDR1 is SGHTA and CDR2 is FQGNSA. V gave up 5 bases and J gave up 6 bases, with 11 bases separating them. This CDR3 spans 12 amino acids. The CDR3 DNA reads TGTGCCAGCAGCCCAACAGCAAGCGAGCAGTACTTC. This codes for CASSPTASEQYF.

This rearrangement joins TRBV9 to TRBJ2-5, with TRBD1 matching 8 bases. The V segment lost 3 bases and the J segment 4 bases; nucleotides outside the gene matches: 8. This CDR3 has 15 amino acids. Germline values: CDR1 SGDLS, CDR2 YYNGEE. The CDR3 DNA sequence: TGTGCCAGCAGCGCCCTAACCGGGACAGGAGAGACCCAGTACTTC. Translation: CASSALTGTGETQYF.

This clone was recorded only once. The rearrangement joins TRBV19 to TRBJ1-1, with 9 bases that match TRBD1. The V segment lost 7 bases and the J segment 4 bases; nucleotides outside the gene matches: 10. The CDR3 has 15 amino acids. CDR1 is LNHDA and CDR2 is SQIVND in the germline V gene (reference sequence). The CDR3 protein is CASMFPGTGSTEAFF. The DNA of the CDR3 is TGTGCCAGTATGTTCCCCGGGACAGGGTCCACTGAAGCTTTCTTT.

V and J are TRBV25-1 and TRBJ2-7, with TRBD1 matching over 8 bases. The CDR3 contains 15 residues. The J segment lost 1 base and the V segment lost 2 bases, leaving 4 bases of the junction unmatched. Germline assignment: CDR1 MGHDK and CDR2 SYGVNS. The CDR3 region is CASSERQGASYEQYF. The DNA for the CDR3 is TGTGCCAGCAGTGAAAGGCAGGGGGCGTCCTACGAGCAGTACTTC.

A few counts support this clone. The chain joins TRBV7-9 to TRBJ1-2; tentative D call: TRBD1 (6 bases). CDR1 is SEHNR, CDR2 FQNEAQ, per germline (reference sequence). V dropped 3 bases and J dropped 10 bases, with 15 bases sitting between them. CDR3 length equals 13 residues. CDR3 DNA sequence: TGTGCCAGCAGCTTGAAGGGGGTGCTGGACTACACCTTC. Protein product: CASSLKGVLDYTF. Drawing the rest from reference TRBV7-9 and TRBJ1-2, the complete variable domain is DTGVSQNPRHKITKRGQNVTFRCDPISEHNRLYWYRQTLGQGPEFLTYFQNEAQLEKSRLLSDRFSAERPKGSFSTLEIQRTEQGDSAMYLCASSLKGVLDYTFGSGTRLTVV.

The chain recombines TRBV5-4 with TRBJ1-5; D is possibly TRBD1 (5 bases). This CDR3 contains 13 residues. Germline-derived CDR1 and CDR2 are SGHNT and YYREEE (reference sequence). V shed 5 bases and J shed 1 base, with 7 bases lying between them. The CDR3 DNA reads TGTGCCAGCAGTAAGGGGAGCAATCAGCCCCAGCATTTT. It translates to CASSKGSNQPQHF.

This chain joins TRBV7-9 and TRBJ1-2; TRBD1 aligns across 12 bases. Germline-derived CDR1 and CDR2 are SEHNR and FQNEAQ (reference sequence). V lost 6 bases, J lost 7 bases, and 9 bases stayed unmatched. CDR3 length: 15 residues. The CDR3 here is CASSPPGQGAPGYTF. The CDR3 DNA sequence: TGTGCCAGCAGTCCTCCGGGACAGGGGGCGCCTGGCTACACCTTC.

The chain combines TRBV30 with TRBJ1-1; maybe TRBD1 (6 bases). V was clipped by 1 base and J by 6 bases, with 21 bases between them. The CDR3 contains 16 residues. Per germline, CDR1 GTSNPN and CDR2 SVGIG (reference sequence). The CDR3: CAWSAPSGQRGPEAFF. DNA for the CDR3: TGTGCCTGGAGTGCCCCTTCTGGACAGAGAGGGCCTGAAGCTTTCTTT.

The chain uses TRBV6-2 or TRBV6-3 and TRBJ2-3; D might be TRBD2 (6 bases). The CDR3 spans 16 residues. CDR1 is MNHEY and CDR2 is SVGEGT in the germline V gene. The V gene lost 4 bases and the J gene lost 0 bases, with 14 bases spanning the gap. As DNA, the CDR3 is TGTGCCAGCAGTTTCCCGGTAGCGGAGAGCACAGATACGCAGTATTTT. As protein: CASSFPVAESTDTQYF.

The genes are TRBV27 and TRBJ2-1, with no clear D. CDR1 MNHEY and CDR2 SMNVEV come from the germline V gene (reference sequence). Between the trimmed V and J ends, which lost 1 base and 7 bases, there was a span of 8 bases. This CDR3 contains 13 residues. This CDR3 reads CASSLLIQNEQFF. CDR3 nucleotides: TGTGCCAGCAGTTTATTAATCCAGAATGAGCAGTTCTTC.

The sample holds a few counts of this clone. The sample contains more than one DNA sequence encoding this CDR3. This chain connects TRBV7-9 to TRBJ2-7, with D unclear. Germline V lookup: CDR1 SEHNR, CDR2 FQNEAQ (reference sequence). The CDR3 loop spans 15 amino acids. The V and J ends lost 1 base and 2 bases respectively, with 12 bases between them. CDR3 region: CASSLVSGRTYEQYF. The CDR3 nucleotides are TGTGCCAGCAGCTTAGTGTCCGGCAGGACCTACGAGCAGTACTTC.

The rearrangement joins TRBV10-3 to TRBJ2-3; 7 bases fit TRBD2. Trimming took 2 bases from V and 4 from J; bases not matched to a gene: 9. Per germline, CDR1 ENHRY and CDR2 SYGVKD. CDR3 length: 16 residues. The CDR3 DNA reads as TGTGCCATCAGTGAGAAGGGAGGGTCCTTGGCAGATACGCAGTATTTT. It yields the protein CAISEKGGSLADTQYF.

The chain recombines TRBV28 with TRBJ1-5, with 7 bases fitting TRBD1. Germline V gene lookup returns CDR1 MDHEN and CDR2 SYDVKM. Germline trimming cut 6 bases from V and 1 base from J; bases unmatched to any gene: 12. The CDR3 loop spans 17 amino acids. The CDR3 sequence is CASSLRYRGSSNQPQHF. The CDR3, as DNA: TGTGCCAGCAGCCTGCGCTACAGGGGTTCAAGCAATCAGCCCCAGCATTTT. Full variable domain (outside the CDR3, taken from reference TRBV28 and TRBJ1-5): DVKVTQSSRYLVKRTGEKVFLECVQDMDHENMFWYRQDPGLGLRLIYFSYDVKMKEKGDIPEGYSVSREKKERFSLILESASTNQTSMYLCASSLRYRGSSNQPQHFGDGTRLSIL.

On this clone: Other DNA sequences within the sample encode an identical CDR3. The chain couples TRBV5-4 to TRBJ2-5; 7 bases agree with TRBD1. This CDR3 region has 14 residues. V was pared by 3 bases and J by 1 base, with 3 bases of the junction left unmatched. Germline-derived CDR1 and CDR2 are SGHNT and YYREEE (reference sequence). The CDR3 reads CASSSTGSQETQYF. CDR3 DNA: TGTGCCAGCAGCTCGACAGGGTCCCAAGAGACCCAGTACTTC.